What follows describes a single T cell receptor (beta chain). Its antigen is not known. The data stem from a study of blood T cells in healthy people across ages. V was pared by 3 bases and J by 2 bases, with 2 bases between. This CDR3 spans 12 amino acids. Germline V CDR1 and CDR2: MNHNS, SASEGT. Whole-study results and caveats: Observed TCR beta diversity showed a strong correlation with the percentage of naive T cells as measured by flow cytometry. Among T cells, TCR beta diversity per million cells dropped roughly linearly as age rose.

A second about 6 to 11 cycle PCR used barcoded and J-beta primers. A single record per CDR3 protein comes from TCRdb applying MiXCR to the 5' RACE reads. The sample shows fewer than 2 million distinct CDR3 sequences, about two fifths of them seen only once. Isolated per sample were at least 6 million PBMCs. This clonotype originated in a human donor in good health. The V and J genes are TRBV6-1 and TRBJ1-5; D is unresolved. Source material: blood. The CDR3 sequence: CASSDGNQPQHF. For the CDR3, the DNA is TGTGCCAGCAGTGATGGCAATCAGCCCCAGCATTTT.